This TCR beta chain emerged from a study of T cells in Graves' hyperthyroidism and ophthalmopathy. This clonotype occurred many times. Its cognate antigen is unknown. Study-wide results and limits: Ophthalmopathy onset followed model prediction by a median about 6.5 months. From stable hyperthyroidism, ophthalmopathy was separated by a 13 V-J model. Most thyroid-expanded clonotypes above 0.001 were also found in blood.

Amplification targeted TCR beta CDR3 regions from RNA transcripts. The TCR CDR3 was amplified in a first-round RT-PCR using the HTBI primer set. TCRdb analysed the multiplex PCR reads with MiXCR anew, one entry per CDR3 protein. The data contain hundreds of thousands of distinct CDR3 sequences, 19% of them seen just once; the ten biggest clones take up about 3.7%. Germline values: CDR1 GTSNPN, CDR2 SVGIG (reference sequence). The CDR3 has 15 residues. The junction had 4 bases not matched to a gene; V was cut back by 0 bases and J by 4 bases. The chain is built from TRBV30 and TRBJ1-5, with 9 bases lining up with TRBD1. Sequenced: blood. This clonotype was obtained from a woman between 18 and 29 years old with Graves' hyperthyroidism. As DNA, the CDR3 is TGTGCCTGGAGTGTACAGGGGGCTCGGAATCAGCCCCAGCATTTT. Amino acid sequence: CAWSVQGARNQPQHF.